The 27 T cell receptor beta chains below come from one sample, sequenced in a study of T cells in Graves' hyperthyroidism and ophthalmopathy. TCR beta CDR3 regions were amplified from RNA. In the first-round RT-PCR of the TCR CDR3, the HTBI primer set was used. MiXCR, applied by TCRdb to the multiplex PCR reads, yields one record per CDR3 protein. The sample shows hundreds of thousands of distinct CDR3 sequences, roughly 16% of them seen only once. Sequencing input: blood. All receptors derive from a woman between 40 and 55 years old with Graves' ophthalmopathy.

There are many counts of this clonotype. CDR3 sequence (DNA): TGTGCCAGCTCACCGTCGGACACCTCCTATGGCTACACCTTC. It specifies CASSPSDTSYGYTF. This chain links TRBV18 with TRBJ1-2; D may be TRBD1 (5 bases). Trimming cost V 3 bases and J 4 bases, with 12 bases left between them. The CDR3 loop spans 14 amino acids. Germline-derived CDR1 and CDR2 are KGHSH and LQKENI.

The chain is built from TRBV5-1 and TRBJ2-3, with 7 bases aligning to TRBD2. The trim removed 2 bases at V and 1 base at J, leaving 10 bases unmatched. The CDR3 consists of 17 residues. The germline V gene has CDR1 SGHRS and CDR2 YFSETQ. The CDR3 region is CASSLWLGGKGTDTQYF. The CDR3 DNA reads TGCGCCAGCAGCTTATGGCTGGGGGGGAAAGGCACAGATACGCAGTATTTT.

This clonotype was recorded at least ten times. The chain links TRBV28 to TRBJ2-7, with D perhaps given as TRBD1 or TRBD2 (6 bases each). V was trimmed by 7 bases and J by 3 bases, leaving 13 bases between them. The CDR3 loop spans 13 amino acids. Germline values: CDR1 MDHEN, CDR2 SYDVKM. CDR3 residues: CASTSGGFYEQYF. DNA for the CDR3: TGTGCCAGCACCTCCGGGGGCTTCTACGAGCAGTACTTC.

This clonotype was detected ten times or more. The V and J genes are TRBV18 and TRBJ1-1; D possibly corresponds to TRBD1 (5 bases). In germline, CDR1 is KGHSH, CDR2 LQKENI. This CDR3 comprises 15 residues. Deletions cut 5 bases from V and 1 base from J, with 14 bases between. CDR3 protein: CASSSGGGENTEAFF. CDR3 nucleotide sequence: TGTGCCAGCTCATCCGGGGGGGGAGAGAACACTGAAGCTTTCTTT.

This clonotype was detected ten times or more. The V and J genes are TRBV20-1 and TRBJ1-3; TRBD1 is a possible D gene (5 bases). The CDR3 is 13 amino acids. Germline V lookup: CDR1 DFQATT, CDR2 SNEGSKA (reference sequence). Trimming pared 3 bases from V and 2 bases from J, leaving 8 bases between. CDR3 bases: TGCAGTGCTAGGTTACAGGCTGGAAACACCATATATTTT. Translation gives CSARLQAGNTIYF.

With respect to this clonotype: With a much larger clone just one base away, this may be a read error. The chain couples TRBV30 to TRBJ2-7, with 9 bases identical to TRBD2. Looked up from germline, CDR1 is GTSNPN and CDR2 is SVGIG (reference sequence). The CDR3 has 14 residues. J lost 7 bases, V lost 7 bases, and 14 bases had no gene match. CDR3 residues: CAYRGGRATREQYF. CDR3 in DNA: TGTGCCTACCGTGGCGGGAGGGCCACTAGAGAGCAGTACTTC.

Only a few counts were recorded for this clonotype. CDR3: CSARDPRDVGNTQYF. The DNA for the CDR3 is TGCAGTGCTAGAGACCCCCGGGACGTGGGAAATACGCAGTATTTT. This chain joins TRBV20-1 and TRBJ2-3, with D perhaps being TRBD1 or TRBD2 (5 bases each). Trimming shortened V by 0 bases and J by 7 bases, and 17 bases separated the two germline ends. CDR3 size: 15 residues. The V gene's germline CDR1 is DFQATT and CDR2 SNEGSKA (reference sequence).

This clonotype occurred many times. This chain connects TRBV20-1 to TRBJ2-3; D gene ambiguous. The germline V gene has CDR1 DFQATT and CDR2 SNEGSKA (reference sequence). The CDR3 runs to 12 residues. Deletions cut 3 bases from V and 2 bases from J, with 6 bases between. The CDR3 bases are TGCAGTGCTAGGTCCGTCACAGATACGCAGTATTTT. Amino acids: CSARSVTDTQYF.

The table lists this clonotype with a few counts. J is TRBJ1-4 and V is TRBV7-9, with D tentatively TRBD1 (5 bases). The CDR3 loop spans 17 amino acids. The V gene's germline CDR1 is SEHNR and CDR2 FQNEAQ (reference sequence). V was pared by 3 bases and J by 2 bases, with 16 bases between. In DNA, the CDR3 is TGTGCCAGCAGCTTGAATACAGGCGGCCGTACTAATGAAAAACTGTTTTTT. It specifies CASSLNTGGRTNEKLFF.

This clonotype occurred a few times. This chain links TRBV27 with TRBJ2-7, with 7 bases identical to TRBD2. The length of the CDR3 is 15 residues. V lost 5 bases, J lost 2 bases, and 9 bases stayed unmatched. Germline CDR1 and CDR2: MNHEY and SMNVEV (reference sequence). The CDR3 here is CASSPVGGNPYEQYF. The CDR3 nucleotides are TGTGCCAGCAGTCCCGTGGGAGGGAATCCCTACGAGCAGTACTTC.

In its sample, this clonotype was seen once. A much larger clone differs from this one at a single base, so this may be a read error. Likely a read error: the CDR3 ends without its conserved phenylalanine or tryptophan. This chain uses TRBV6-1 with TRBJ2-5; D not certain. The CDR3 loop spans 13 amino acids. V was trimmed by 6 bases and J by 5 bases, leaving 13 bases between them. The germline CDR1 and CDR2 sequences are MNHNS and SASEGT. CDR3 sequence: CASSVLVAETQYL. In DNA form, the CDR3 reads TGTGCCAGCAGCGTTTTGGTGGCGGAGACCCAGTACCTC.

In its sample, this clonotype was seen a few times. This chain connects TRBV18 to TRBJ2-7; a possible D gene is TRBD1 (6 bases). Trimming cost V 2 bases and J 6 bases, with 14 bases left between them. CDR3 length: 14 amino acids. Germline V gene data show CDR1 as KGHSH and CDR2 as LQKENI. Here the CDR3 DNA reads TGTGCCAGCTCACCAAGGACAGAAACCAGCGAGCAGTACTTC. Residues: CASSPRTETSEQYF.

At least ten counts were recorded for this clonotype. CDR3 bases: TGCAGTGCTAGTCCCAGTTATGCAACTAATGAAAAACTGTTTTTT. It yields the protein CSASPSYATNEKLFF. The chain employs TRBV20-1 and TRBJ1-4; D call uncertain. Deletions cut 3 bases from V and 0 bases from J, with 11 bases between. The CDR3 extends over 15 amino acids. The germline gives CDR1 DFQATT, CDR2 SNEGSKA (reference sequence).

The table lists this clonotype with many counts. The chain couples TRBV20-1 to TRBJ2-7, with a possible D match to TRBD1 (6 bases). V was shortened by 3 bases and J by 2 bases, with 14 bases between the two germline ends. This CDR3 has 14 amino acids. Germline CDR1 reads DFQATT; CDR2 reads SNEGSKA (reference sequence). The CDR3 sequence: CSASRGIPTYEQYF. DNA for the CDR3: TGCAGTGCTAGCAGGGGAATTCCGACCTACGAGCAGTACTTC.

This clonotype was observed a few times. V usage is TRBV6-1 and J usage is TRBJ2-1, with TRBD2 matching 8 bases. This CDR3 is built from 17 residues. CDR1 MNHNS and CDR2 SASEGT come from the germline V gene. Germline trimming cut 4 bases from V and 4 bases from J; bases unmatched to any gene: 12. CDR3 nucleotides: TGTGCCAGCAGTGGCTCCCCGGGGGCGGGGGGTTACAATGAGCAGTTCTTC. Its translation is CASSGSPGAGGYNEQFF.

This clonotype was counted ten times or more. V and J are TRBV28 and TRBJ2-3; 10 bases match TRBD1. The V and J ends lost 5 bases and 5 bases, in that order; junction bases with no gene match: 7. Germline CDR1 reads MDHEN; CDR2 reads SYDVKM. The CDR3 loop spans 15 amino acids. The CDR3 reads CASSQRDRGGDTQYF. The CDR3 DNA follows: TGTGCCAGCAGTCAACGGGACAGGGGTGGAGATACGCAGTATTTT.

The chain employs TRBV4-1 and TRBJ1-2; D remains ambiguous. The CDR3 totals 13 residues. CDR1 is MGHRA, CDR2 YSYEKL, per germline. The V gene lost 3 bases and the J gene lost 6 bases, with 11 bases spanning the gap. CDR3 coding DNA: TGCGCCAGCAGCCAGACCCTCCGAGATGGCTACACCTTC. Translation gives CASSQTLRDGYTF.

CDR3 amino acids: CSVEDRGTGRDTGELFF. DNA for the CDR3: TGCAGCGTTGAAGATCGCGGGACAGGGAGGGACACCGGGGAGCTGTTTTTT. The chain links TRBV29-1 to TRBJ2-2; TRBD1 agrees at 9 bases. The CDR3 is 17 residues long. Germline V lookup: CDR1 SQVTM, CDR2 ANQGSEA. V trimming: 0 bases; J trimming: 3 bases; junction bases outside the gene matches: 8.

This clonotype was found once. Germline and junction disagree at one end, which may indicate a read error. The rearrangement joins TRBV3-1 to TRBJ2-1, with D uncertain. The CDR3 is 11 residues long. Germline V gives CDR1 LGHDT, CDR2 YNNKEL (reference sequence). CDR3 bases: TGTGCCAGCGGCCAGCTTGATGAGCAGTTCTTC. Its protein product is CASGQLDEQFF.

This clonotype was seen only a few times. J is TRBJ2-1 and V is TRBV7-3, with D maybe TRBD2 (6 bases). CDR1 is SGHTA and CDR2 is FQGTGA in the germline V gene. CDR3 length: 16 residues. V was clipped by 2 bases and J by 2 bases, with 13 bases between them. CDR3 nucleotides: TGTGCCAGCAGCTTAGGGCTAGCGACGACCTACAATGAGCAGTTCTTC. It yields the protein CASSLGLATTYNEQFF.

This sequence joins TRBV2 and TRBJ2-7; TRBD2 matches at 12 bases. V shed 2 bases, J shed 7 bases, and the junction held 6 bases outside the gene matches. Germline assignment: CDR1 SNHLY and CDR2 FYNNEI. The CDR3 length is 15 residues. CDR3: CASSETTSGSGEQYF. Here the CDR3 DNA reads TGTGCCAGCAGTGAAACGACTAGCGGGAGTGGGGAGCAGTACTTC.

This clonotype was seen at least ten times. The genes are TRBV29-1 and TRBJ2-3; TRBD1 matches at 8 bases. The CDR3 has 14 amino acids. Germline values: CDR1 SQVTM, CDR2 ANQGSEA. Here the CDR3 reads CREYSTGGTDTQYF. In DNA form, the CDR3 reads TGCAGGGAGTACTCGACAGGGGGCACAGATACGCAGTATTTT.

The sample holds many counts of this clonotype. V is TRBV11-2 and J is TRBJ1-6; 7 nucleotides align to TRBD1. V lost 5 bases, J lost 10 bases, and 14 bases stayed unmatched. Germline CDR1 is SGHAT and CDR2 is FQNNGV. This CDR3 is built from 16 residues. The CDR3 DNA follows: TGTGCCAGCAGCCAATACCACAGGGGACGATACTCACCCCTCCACTTT. Translation gives CASSQYHRGRYSPLHF. The full variable domain, with the rest looked up from reference TRBV11-2 and TRBJ1-6, is EAGVAQSPRYKIIEKRQSVAFWCNPISGHATLYWYQQILGQGPKLLIQFQNNGVVDDSQLPKDRFSAERLKGVDSTLKIQPAKLEDSAVYLCASSQYHRGRYSPLHFGNGTRLTVT.

This clonotype was counted at least ten times. The CDR3 region has the DNA TGTGCCAGCAGCTTAGCGGGATTTGGTGAGACCCAGTACTTC. Translation: CASSLAGFGETQYF. The chain links TRBV11-2 to TRBJ2-5; possible D gene TRBD2, 5 bases. Between the trimmed V and J ends, which lost 1 base and 5 bases, there was a span of 11 bases. This CDR3 is 14 amino acids long. Germline lookup yields CDR1 SGHAT and CDR2 FQNNGV.

The chain has TRBV20-1 and TRBJ2-2; D remains ambiguous. The V and J ends lost 3 bases and 1 base respectively, with 12 bases between them. The CDR3 contains 15 residues. From germline, CDR1 is DFQATT and CDR2 SNEGSKA (reference sequence). CDR3 residues: CSARDLQWNTGELFF. The CDR3 nucleotides read TGCAGTGCTAGGGACCTGCAGTGGAACACCGGGGAGCTGTTTTTT.

In its sample, this clonotype was seen many times. Sequence at one end of the junction differs from germline and may be a read error. V usage is TRBV7-3 and J usage is TRBJ2-3; no reliable D call. The length of the CDR3 is 17 residues. Germline values: CDR1 SGHTA, CDR2 FQGTGA. The CDR3, as DNA: TGTGCCAGCAGCCTAACGCCCCTAGGAGTGGGGACAGATACGCAGTATTTT. Encoded protein: CASSLTPLGVGTDTQYF.

This clonotype was seen many times. The CDR3 region has the DNA TGTGCCAGCAGCTCTAGATCCGGGACTAGCACAGATACGCAGTATTTT. Its protein product is CASSSRSGTSTDTQYF. The chain carries TRBV7-6 and TRBJ2-3, with D perhaps matching TRBD2 (6 bases). V was trimmed by 4 bases and J by 0 bases, leaving 14 bases between them. This CDR3 is 16 amino acids long. Germline CDR1 SGHVS, CDR2 FNYEAQ.